The next 27 T cell receptor beta chains were all read from a single sample in a study of shared T cell receptors in the human thymus. The data were produced by immunoSEQ multiplex PCR, yet TCRdb's version contains in-frame clones alone and is incomplete. The top ten clones hold about 0.01% of a sample with hundreds of thousands of clones, around 89% of them seen once. This sample was shared with a second study, whose subject was human thymus T cells.

The material sequenced was thymocytes. These receptors were taken from a boy under two years old with a congenital heart defect.

The rearrangement uses TRBV25-1 and TRBJ1-1; 9 nucleotides agree with TRBD1. V lost 6 bases to trimming and J lost 5 bases; unmatched junction nucleotides: 4. Germline V gene sequence: CDR1 MGHDK, CDR2 SYGVNS. This CDR3 is 13 amino acids long. The CDR3 spells CASSYRGRTEAFF. The CDR3 coding sequence is TGTGCCAGCAGCTACAGGGGGCGGACTGAAGCTTTCTTT.

V gene TRBV14 combines with J gene TRBJ1-2; 10 bases are shared with TRBD1. V lost 3 bases and J lost 7; bases outside the gene matches: 5. Germline values: CDR1 SGHDN, CDR2 FVKESK. The CDR3 consists of 14 residues. DNA for the CDR3: TGTGCCAGCAGCCACGGACAGGGGGAAGGTGGCTACACCTTC. As protein: CASSHGQGEGGYTF.

J is TRBJ2-5 and V is TRBV12-5, with 11 bases matching TRBD2. The trim removed 1 base at V and 3 bases at J, leaving 4 bases unmatched. The CDR3 contains 16 residues. Germline V lookup: CDR1 LGHNT, CDR2 FRNRAP. The CDR3 region has the DNA TGTGCTAGTGGTTTGGCCTTAGCGGGAGGGGAAGAGACCCAGTACTTC. This codes for CASGLALAGGEETQYF.

The V call is TRBV5-4, the J call TRBJ2-1; 8 nucleotides align to TRBD2. V shed 3 bases and J 11 bases; nucleotides not matched to a gene: 16. Germline V gene data show CDR1 as SGHNT and CDR2 as YYREEE (reference sequence). This CDR3 has 16 residues. In DNA form, the CDR3 reads TGTGCCAGCAGCTCGGCGCGGGAGGACCCCCCCTTGAAGCAGTTCTTC. This encodes CASSSAREDPPLKQFF. Together with reference TRBV5-4 and TRBJ2-1, the CDR3 gives the full variable domain: ETGVTQSPTHLIKTRGQQVTLRCSSQSGHNTVSWYQQALGQGPQFIFQYYREEENGRGNFPPRFSGLQFPNYSSELNVNALELDDSALYLCASSSAREDPPLKQFFGPGTRLTVL.

The genes are TRBV19 and TRBJ2-3; 11 positions agree with TRBD2. This CDR3 is built from 17 residues. Germline assignment: CDR1 LNHDA and CDR2 SQIVND (reference sequence). Trimming took 4 bases from V and 4 from J; bases not matched to a gene: 10. The CDR3 region is CASSTRLAGGGADTQYF. The DNA for the CDR3 is TGTGCCAGTAGTACGCGGCTAGCGGGAGGAGGGGCAGATACGCAGTATTTT. Based on the CDR3 plus reference TRBV19 and TRBJ2-3, the full variable domain is DGGITQSPKYLFRKEGQNVTLSCEQNLNHDAMYWYRQDPGQGLRLIYYSQIVNDFQKGDIAEGYSVSREKKESFPLTVTSAQKNPTAFYLCASSTRLAGGGADTQYFGPGTRLTVL.

This clone was seen once. The J gene is TRBJ2-3, the V gene TRBV27; maybe TRBD2 (5 bases). Per the germline V gene, CDR1 is MNHEY and CDR2 is SMNVEV (reference sequence). V lost 7 bases and J lost 2, with 19 bases in between. The CDR3 contains 16 residues. The CDR3 DNA is TGTGCCAGCACCTATAGTAGCGACGGGCCCACAGATACGCAGTATTTT. Its protein product is CASTYSSDGPTDTQYF.

V and J are TRBV30 and TRBJ1-5; a weak D match, TRBD1 (5 bases). V gave up 2 bases and J gave up 4 bases, with 24 bases separating them. The germline V gene encodes CDR1 GTSNPN and CDR2 SVGIG (reference sequence). The CDR3 extends over 18 amino acids. The CDR3 spells CAWSSPGVGREGNQPQHF. CDR3 DNA: TGTGCCTGGAGTAGTCCCGGGGTGGGCAGGGAGGGTAATCAGCCCCAGCATTTT.

J is TRBJ2-7 and V is TRBV28; D is unclear. Germline CDR1 reads MDHEN; CDR2 reads SYDVKM. This CDR3 has 13 amino acids. Trimming left V 4 bases short and J 0 bases short, with 7 bases between. The CDR3 loop is CASSSSFSYEQYF. CDR3 nucleotide sequence: TGTGCCAGCAGTTCCTCCTTCTCCTACGAGCAGTACTTC. Variable domain in full (rest from reference TRBV28 and TRBJ2-7): DVKVTQSSRYLVKRTGEKVFLECVQDMDHENMFWYRQDPGLGLRLIYFSYDVKMKEKGDIPEGYSVSREKKERFSLILESASTNQTSMYLCASSSSFSYEQYFGPGTRLTVT.

V is TRBV7-2 and J is TRBJ2-7; 11 positions match TRBD1. The CDR3 runs 14 residues. V was pared by 1 base and J by 7 bases, with 3 bases of the junction left unmatched. Germline CDR1 and CDR2: SGHTA and FQGNSA. CDR3 bases: TGTGCCAGCAGCTTAGGGACAGGGGGCGGGGAGCAGTACTTC. This translates into CASSLGTGGGEQYF.

This clone has a single count. This rearrangement joins TRBV4-3 to TRBJ2-5, with TRBD2 identical over 13 bases. CDR1 is LGHNA, CDR2 YSLEER, per germline. The CDR3 spans 20 residues. The J segment lost 5 bases and the V segment lost 1 base, leaving 16 bases of the junction unmatched. CDR3 in amino acids: CASSQGRRRTSGSRGETQYF. Written as DNA, the CDR3 is TGCGCCAGCAGCCAAGGGAGACGCCGGACTAGCGGGAGCCGGGGGGAGACCCAGTACTTC.

V and J are TRBV14 and TRBJ1-3; D is perhaps TRBD1 (5 bases). The CDR3 is made up of 17 amino acids. In germline, CDR1 is SGHDN, CDR2 FVKESK. The ends were cut back, 0 bases at V and 2 bases at J, with 14 bases in the middle. The CDR3 loop reads CASSQDRGRGTGNTIYF. The CDR3 coding sequence is TGTGCCAGCAGCCAAGATCGGGGGAGAGGGACTGGAAACACCATATATTTT.

The chain is built from TRBV5-6 and TRBJ2-7; D perhaps matches TRBD1 (6 bases). Germline values: CDR1 SGHDT, CDR2 YYEEEE. Deletions cut 3 bases from V and 1 base from J, with 14 bases between. This CDR3 is 15 amino acids long. The CDR3 coding sequence is TGTGCCAGCAGCTCCGGGCAGGGGCGATCCTACGAGCAGTACTTC. As protein: CASSSGQGRSYEQYF.

The chain carries TRBV10-3 and TRBJ1-1; D might be TRBD1 (5 bases). Trimming left V 0 bases short and J 3 bases short, with 8 bases between. CDR3 length equals 14 residues. The germline V gene encodes CDR1 ENHRY and CDR2 SYGVKD. The CDR3 DNA follows: TGTGCCATCAGTGAGTCAGGGGACTACACTGAAGCTTTCTTT. Its protein is CAISESGDYTEAFF.

The J gene is TRBJ2-7, the V gene TRBV29-1, with 7 bases identical to TRBD2. V was pared by 4 bases and J by 2 bases, with 8 bases of the junction left unmatched. There are 14 residues in the CDR3. Germline loops: CDR1 SQVTM, CDR2 ANQGSEA. CDR3 in amino acids: CSVAAWGLPYEQYF. The CDR3 DNA follows: TGCAGCGTTGCGGCGTGGGGACTACCCTACGAGCAGTACTTC.

This rearrangement joins TRBV4-3 to TRBJ2-1; D unresolved. This CDR3 region has 17 residues. Trimming stripped 0 bases from V and 0 bases from J, with 12 bases between. The germline V gene encodes CDR1 LGHNA and CDR2 YSLEER. The CDR3 coding sequence is TGCGCCAGCAGCCAAGATAATGGGCCCAGCTCCTACAATGAGCAGTTCTTC. Its protein is CASSQDNGPSSYNEQFF.

The rearrangement joins TRBV18 to TRBJ2-1; a possible D gene is TRBD2 (6 bases). V dropped 1 base and J dropped 4 bases, with 14 bases sitting between them. This CDR3 spans 16 amino acids. Germline assignment: CDR1 KGHSH and CDR2 LQKENI. The CDR3 loop is CASSPLRDWKYNEQFF. The CDR3 DNA sequence: TGTGCCAGCTCACCACTACGGGACTGGAAATACAATGAGCAGTTCTTC.

This chain uses TRBV7-8 with TRBJ1-4, with 8 bases aligning to TRBD1. The CDR3 spans 16 residues. Germline CDR1 SGHVS, CDR2 FQNEAQ. Trimming removed 3 bases from V and 8 bases from J; junction bases left unmatched: 11. CDR3 sequence: CASSFPGQGAREKLFF. CDR3 DNA: TGTGCCAGCAGCTTCCCTGGACAGGGTGCGAGGGAAAAACTGTTTTTT. The variable domain in full, completed from reference TRBV7-8 and TRBJ1-4, reads GAGVSQSPRYKVAKRGQDVALRCDPISGHVSLFWYQQALGQGPEFLTYFQNEAQLDKSGLPSDRFFAERPEGSVSTLKIQRTQQEDSAVYLCASSFPGQGAREKLFFGSGTQLSVL.

The chain combines TRBV11-1 with TRBJ2-4; D may be TRBD2 (6 bases). V was trimmed by 0 bases and J by 1 base, leaving 13 bases between them. Germline V gene data show CDR1 as SGHAT and CDR2 as FQDESV (reference sequence). The CDR3 loop spans 17 amino acids. CDR3 in amino acids: CASSLANASEAKNIQYF. The CDR3 bases are TGTGCCAGCAGCTTAGCGAACGCTAGCGAGGCCAAAAACATTCAGTACTTC.

The chain carries TRBV7-2 and TRBJ2-1; TRBD2 matches 8 bases. The germline V gene has CDR1 SGHTA and CDR2 FQGNSA. V shed 4 bases, J shed 0 bases, and the junction held 11 bases outside the gene matches. CDR3 size: 18 residues. The CDR3 here is CASSSSAGGFSSYNEQFF. CDR3 bases: TGTGCCAGCAGCTCGTCGGCGGGAGGTTTCAGCTCCTACAATGAGCAGTTCTTC.

The rearrangement uses TRBV27 and TRBJ1-4, with D possibly TRBD1 on 5 matching bases. The CDR3 is 14 residues long. Germline CDR1 and CDR2: MNHEY and SMNVEV (reference sequence). V lost 8 bases and J 0 bases, leaving 10 bases between the germline ends. This CDR3 is CASRGVATNEKLFF. The CDR3 DNA reads as TGTGCCAGCCGGGGGGTCGCAACTAATGAAAAACTGTTTTTT.

The gene calls are TRBV7-9 and TRBJ1-2; D gene uncertain. With 0 bases removed from V and 7 bases from J, the gap between germline ends came to 12 bases. The CDR3 runs 14 residues. Germline-derived CDR1 and CDR2 are SEHNR and FQNEAQ (reference sequence). The CDR3 region has the DNA TGTGCCAGCAGCTTAGCGGGCGGGATTCGTGGCTACACCTTC. This codes for CASSLAGGIRGYTF.

The chain uses TRBV9 and TRBJ2-2, with 11 bases matching TRBD2. The CDR3 extends over 19 amino acids. V lost 0 bases to trimming and J lost 2 bases; unmatched junction nucleotides: 9. Germline lookup yields CDR1 SGDLS and CDR2 YYNGEE. This CDR3 reads CASSVGISGRAGNTGELFF. The CDR3 DNA is TGTGCCAGCAGCGTAGGGATTAGCGGGAGGGCCGGAAACACCGGGGAGCTGTTTTTT.

V gene TRBV28 combines with J gene TRBJ2-7; 8 nucleotides agree with TRBD2. Germline V CDR1 and CDR2: MDHEN, SYDVKM. Trimming took 6 bases from V and 2 from J; bases not matched to a gene: 9. This CDR3 has 15 amino acids. The CDR3 is CASSKPLAETYEQYF. As DNA, the CDR3 is TGTGCCAGCAGCAAACCACTAGCGGAGACCTACGAGCAGTACTTC.

The genes are TRBV6-6 and TRBJ2-7, with 8 bases that match TRBD2. The CDR3 covers 15 residues. The germline CDR1 and CDR2 sequences are MNHNY and SVGAGI (reference sequence). V lost 8 bases and J lost 7; bases outside the gene matches: 16. CDR3 sequence: CASRKHTGRAGEQYF. CDR3 nucleotide sequence: TGTGCCAGCCGGAAACACACCGGGAGGGCCGGAGAGCAGTACTTC.

For this clone: Other nucleotide sequences in the sample specify the same CDR3. This chain uses TRBV4-1 with TRBJ2-1; 13 bases are shared with TRBD2. Germline assignment: CDR1 MGHRA and CDR2 YSYEKL. The CDR3 has 15 amino acids. The ends lost 1 base at V and 6 bases at J; junction bases unmatched: 0. CDR3 amino acids: CASSQGTSGGNEQFF. The CDR3 DNA reads TGCGCCAGCAGCCAAGGGACTAGCGGGGGCAATGAGCAGTTCTTC.

This chain uses TRBV7-9 with TRBJ2-7, with D perhaps matching TRBD2 (5 bases). This CDR3 spans 13 amino acids. V was trimmed by 2 bases and J by 6 bases, leaving 11 bases between them. Germline V gene sequence: CDR1 SEHNR, CDR2 FQNEAQ (reference sequence). For the CDR3, the DNA is TGTGCCAGCAGCTTAACGCGAGGACTCGAGCAGTACTTC. It codes for CASSLTRGLEQYF.

This chain links TRBV7-9 with TRBJ2-3, with D possibly matching TRBD2 (6 bases). The CDR3 covers 14 residues. The germline V gene encodes CDR1 SEHNR and CDR2 FQNEAQ (reference sequence). Trimming removed 4 bases from V and 6 bases from J, with 14 bases in between. CDR3 residues: CASSSNRLDDTQYF. CDR3 coding DNA: TGTGCCAGCAGCTCAAACCGACTAGATGATACGCAGTATTTT.